Below, 9 T cell receptor beta chains from the same sample are listed, as sequenced in a study of blood T cells in healthy people across ages. Through a sample-barcoded 5' primer and a J-beta primer mix, a second PCR was run for 7 to 11 cycles. TCRdb ran MiXCR on the 5' RACE reads and lists one entry per CDR3 protein. The repertoire holds more than 1 million distinct CDR3 sequences, around 45% seen once, with around 18% in the top ten. The sample taken for sequencing was blood. The source is a woman aged 55-75 years in good health.

This clonotype was recorded a few times. The chain uses TRBV29-1 and TRBJ2-3; TRBD2 aligns across 12 bases. The CDR3 is 15 amino acids. The germline CDR1 and CDR2 sequences are SQVTM and ANQGSEA. With V trimmed by 4 bases and J by 1 base, 3 bases remained unmatched. The CDR3 spells CSVGGTSGRTDTQYF. In DNA form, the CDR3 reads TGCAGCGTTGGCGGGACTAGCGGGCGCACAGATACGCAGTATTTT.

The chain has TRBV7-8 and TRBJ2-5; D is perhaps TRBD2 (5 bases). CDR1 and CDR2 from the germline V gene are SGHVS and FQNEAQ. There are 14 residues in the CDR3. V lost 3 bases to trimming and J lost 0 bases, with 8 bases between them. CDR3 DNA: TGTGCCAGCAGCTTGGCGGACTACCAAGAGACCCAGTACTTC. The encoded protein is CASSLADYQETQYF.

V is TRBV7-8 and J is TRBJ2-7; D possibly uses TRBD1 or TRBD2 (5 bases each). This CDR3 contains 15 residues. The germline V and J ends were trimmed by 0 bases and 2 bases, with 11 bases remaining between them. Germline V gene lookup returns CDR1 SGHVS and CDR2 FQNEAQ. The CDR3 loop is CASSLAVRGPYEQYF. The CDR3 DNA reads as TGTGCCAGCAGCTTAGCTGTAAGGGGACCCTACGAGCAGTACTTC. The complete variable domain, with remaining parts taken from reference TRBV7-8 and TRBJ2-7, reads GAGVSQSPRYKVAKRGQDVALRCDPISGHVSLFWYQQALGQGPEFLTYFQNEAQLDKSGLPSDRFFAERPEGSVSTLKIQRTQQEDSAVYLCASSLAVRGPYEQYFGPGTRLTVT.

There are many counts of this clonotype. The junction departs from the called germline gene at one end, perhaps through a read error. The chain recombines TRBV4-1 with TRBJ2-7; 11 bases match TRBD2. CDR1 is MGHRA, CDR2 YSYEKL, per germline. The CDR3 is 14 residues long. The CDR3 loop reads CASSQTSGTYEQYF. CDR3 DNA: TGTGCCAGCAGCCAGACTAGCGGGACCTACGAGCAGTACTTC.

The genes are TRBV27 and TRBJ1-1; 10 bases are a match to TRBD1. With 6 bases clipped from V and 10 bases from J, the junction kept 5 bases outside the gene matches. The CDR3 spans 12 residues. Germline V lookup: CDR1 MNHEY, CDR2 SMNVEV (reference sequence). The CDR3 spells CASRTGGAGAFF. In DNA form, the CDR3 reads TGTGCCAGCAGGACAGGGGGCGCAGGAGCTTTCTTT.

This chain uses TRBV7-2 with TRBJ1-1; TRBD1 aligns across 7 bases. Germline CDR1 is SGHTA and CDR2 is FQGNSA. With V trimmed by 7 bases and J by 0 bases, 5 bases remained unmatched. The CDR3 loop spans 14 amino acids. The CDR3 loop is CASKTGVVNTEAFF. Here the CDR3 DNA reads TGTGCCAGCAAAACAGGGGTAGTGAACACTGAAGCTTTCTTT.

This clonotype has a handful of counts. V is TRBV7-6 and J is TRBJ2-3, with 10 bases matching TRBD2. V was pared by 1 base and J by 4 bases, with 14 bases of the junction left unmatched. Germline assignment: CDR1 SGHVS and CDR2 FNYEAQ. The CDR3 extends over 19 amino acids. In nucleotides, the CDR3 is TGTGCCAGCAGCTTAGGATTAGCGGGAGGCCCCGGTCCCCCAGATACGCAGTATTTT. Translated, it gives CASSLGLAGGPGPPDTQYF.

The rearrangement uses TRBV4-1 and TRBJ1-2; D unclear. Trimming stripped 1 base from V and 5 bases from J, with 20 bases between. The germline V gene encodes CDR1 MGHRA and CDR2 YSYEKL. This CDR3 spans 17 amino acids. The CDR3 DNA reads TGCGCCAGCAGCCAAGCGCGAATAGGCGGTGGTAAATATGGCTACACCTTC. It is translated as CASSQARIGGGKYGYTF.

The chain uses TRBV20-1 and TRBJ2-7; tentative D call: TRBD1 (5 bases). The CDR3 is 14 amino acids. V was shortened by 2 bases and J by 3 bases, with 14 bases between the two germline ends. In germline, CDR1 is DFQATT, CDR2 SNEGSKA (reference sequence). The CDR3 nucleotides read TGCAGTGCTAGAACGGCGGACACTCGCTACGAGCAGTACTTC. Its protein is CSARTADTRYEQYF.